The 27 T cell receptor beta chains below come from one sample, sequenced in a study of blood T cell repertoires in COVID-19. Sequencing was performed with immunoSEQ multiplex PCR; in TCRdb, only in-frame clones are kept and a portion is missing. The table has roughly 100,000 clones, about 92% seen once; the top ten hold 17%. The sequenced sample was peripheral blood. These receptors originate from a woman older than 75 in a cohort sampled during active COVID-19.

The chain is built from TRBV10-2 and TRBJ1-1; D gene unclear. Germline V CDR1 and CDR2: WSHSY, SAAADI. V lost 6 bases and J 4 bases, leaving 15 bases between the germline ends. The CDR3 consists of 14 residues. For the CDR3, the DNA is TGCGCCAGCAGAGCACGGGAGGGTAGCACTGAAGCTTTCTTT. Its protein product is CASRAREGSTEAFF.

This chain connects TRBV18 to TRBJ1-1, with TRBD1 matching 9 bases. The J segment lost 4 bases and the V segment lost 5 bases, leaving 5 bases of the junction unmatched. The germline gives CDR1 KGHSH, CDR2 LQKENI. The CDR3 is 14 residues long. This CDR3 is CASSSGQGLTEAFF. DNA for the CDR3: TGTGCCAGCTCATCAGGACAGGGGCTCACTGAAGCTTTCTTT.

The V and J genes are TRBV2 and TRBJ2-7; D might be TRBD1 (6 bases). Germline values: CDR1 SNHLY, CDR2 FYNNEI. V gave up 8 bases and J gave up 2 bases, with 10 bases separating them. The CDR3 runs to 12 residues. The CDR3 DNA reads TGTGCCAGCGGTTCAGGGGCCTACGAGCAGTACTTC. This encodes CASGSGAYEQYF.

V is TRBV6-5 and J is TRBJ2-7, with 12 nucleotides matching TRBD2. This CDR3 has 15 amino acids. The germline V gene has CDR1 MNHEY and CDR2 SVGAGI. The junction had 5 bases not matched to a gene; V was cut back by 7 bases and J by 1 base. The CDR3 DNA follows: TGTGCCAGCAAACCTAGCGGGGGGGAGTCCTACGAGCAGTACTTC. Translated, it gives CASKPSGGESYEQYF.

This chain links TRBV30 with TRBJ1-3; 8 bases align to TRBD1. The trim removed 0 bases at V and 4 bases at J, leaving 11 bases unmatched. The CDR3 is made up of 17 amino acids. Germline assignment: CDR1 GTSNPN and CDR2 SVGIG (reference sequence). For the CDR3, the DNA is TGTGCCTGGAGTGTAATGGGGACAGGCGGAGGAGGAAACACCATATATTTT. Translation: CAWSVMGTGGGGNTIYF.

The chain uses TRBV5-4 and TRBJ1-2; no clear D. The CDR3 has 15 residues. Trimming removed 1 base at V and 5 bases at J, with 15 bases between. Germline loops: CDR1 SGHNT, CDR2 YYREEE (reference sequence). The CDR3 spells CASSLIGSPSYGYTF. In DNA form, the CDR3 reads TGTGCCAGCAGCTTGATAGGGAGCCCGTCGTATGGCTACACCTTC.

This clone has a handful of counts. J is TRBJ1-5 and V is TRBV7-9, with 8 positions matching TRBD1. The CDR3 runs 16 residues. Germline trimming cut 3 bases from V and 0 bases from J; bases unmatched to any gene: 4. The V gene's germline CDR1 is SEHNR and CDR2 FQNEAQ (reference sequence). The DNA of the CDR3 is TGTGCCAGCAGCTTGTCCGGGACAGGTAGCAATCAGCCCCAGCATTTT. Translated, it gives CASSLSGTGSNQPQHF.

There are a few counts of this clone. CDR3 DNA: TGCGCCAGCGGAACAGGGGATTCACCCCTCCACTTT. Residues: CASGTGDSPLHF. The rearrangement uses TRBV10-1 and TRBJ1-6, with 7 nucleotides matching TRBD1. Germline V CDR1 and CDR2: WNHNN, SYGVQD (reference sequence). Germline trimming cut 8 bases from V and 8 bases from J; bases unmatched to any gene: 3. The CDR3 is 12 amino acids.

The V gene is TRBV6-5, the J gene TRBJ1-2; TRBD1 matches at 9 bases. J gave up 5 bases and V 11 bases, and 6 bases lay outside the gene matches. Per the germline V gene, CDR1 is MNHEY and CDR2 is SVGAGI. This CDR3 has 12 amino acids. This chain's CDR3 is CAGRDRVYGYTF. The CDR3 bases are TGTGCCGGCCGGGACAGGGTGTATGGCTACACCTTC.

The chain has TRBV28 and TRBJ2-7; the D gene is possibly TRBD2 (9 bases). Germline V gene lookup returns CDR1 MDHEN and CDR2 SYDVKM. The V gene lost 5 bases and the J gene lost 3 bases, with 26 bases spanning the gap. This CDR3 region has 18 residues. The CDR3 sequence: CASSGTGGLAGVVYEQYF. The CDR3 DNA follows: TGTGCCAGCAGTGGTACAGGGGGTTTAGCGGGAGTAGTCTACGAGCAGTACTTC. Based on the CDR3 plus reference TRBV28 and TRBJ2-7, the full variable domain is DVKVTQSSRYLVKRTGEKVFLECVQDMDHENMFWYRQDPGLGLRLIYFSYDVKMKEKGDIPEGYSVSREKKERFSLILESASTNQTSMYLCASSGTGGLAGVVYEQYFGPGTRLTVT.

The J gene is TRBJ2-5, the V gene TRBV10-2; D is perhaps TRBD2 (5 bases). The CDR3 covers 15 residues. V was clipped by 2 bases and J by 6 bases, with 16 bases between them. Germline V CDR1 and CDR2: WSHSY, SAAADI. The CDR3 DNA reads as TGCGCCAGCAGTGAGAACCTCCAACTAGTACAGACCCAGTACTTC. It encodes CASSENLQLVQTQYF.

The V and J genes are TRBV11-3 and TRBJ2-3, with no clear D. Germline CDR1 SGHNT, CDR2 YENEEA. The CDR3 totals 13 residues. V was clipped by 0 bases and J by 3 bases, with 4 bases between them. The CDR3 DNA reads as TGTGCCAGCAGCTTAGACCAAACAGATACGCAGTATTTT. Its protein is CASSLDQTDTQYF.

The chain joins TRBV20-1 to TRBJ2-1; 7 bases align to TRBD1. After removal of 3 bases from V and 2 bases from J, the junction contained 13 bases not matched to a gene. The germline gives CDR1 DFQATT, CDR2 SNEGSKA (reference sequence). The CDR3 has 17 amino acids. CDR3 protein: CSASRRTGWITYNEQFF. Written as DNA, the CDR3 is TGCAGTGCTAGTAGGCGGACAGGTTGGATCACCTACAATGAGCAGTTCTTC.

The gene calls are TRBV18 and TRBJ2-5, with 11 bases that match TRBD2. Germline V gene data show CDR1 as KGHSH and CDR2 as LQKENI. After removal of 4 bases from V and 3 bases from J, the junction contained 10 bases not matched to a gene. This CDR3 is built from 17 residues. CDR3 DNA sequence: TGTGCCAGCTCACTCAGGCTAGCGGGAGGTAGTGAAGAGACCCAGTACTTC. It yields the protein CASSLRLAGGSEETQYF.

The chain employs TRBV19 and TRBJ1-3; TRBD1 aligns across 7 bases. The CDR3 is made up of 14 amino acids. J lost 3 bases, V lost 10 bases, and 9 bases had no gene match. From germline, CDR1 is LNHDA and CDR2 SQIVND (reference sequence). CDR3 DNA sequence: TGTGCCACCCAGGAGGGGGCGCGTGGAAACACCATATATTTT. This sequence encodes CATQEGARGNTIYF.

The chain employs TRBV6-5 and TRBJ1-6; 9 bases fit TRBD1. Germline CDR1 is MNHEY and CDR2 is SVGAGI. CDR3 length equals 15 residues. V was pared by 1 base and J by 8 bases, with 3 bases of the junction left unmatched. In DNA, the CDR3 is TGTGCCAGCAGTTACTGGGACAGGGTTGATTCACCCCTCCACTTT. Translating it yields CASSYWDRVDSPLHF.

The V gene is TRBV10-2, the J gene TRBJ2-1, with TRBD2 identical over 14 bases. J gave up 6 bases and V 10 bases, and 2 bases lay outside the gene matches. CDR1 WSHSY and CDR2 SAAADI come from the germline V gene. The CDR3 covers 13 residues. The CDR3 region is CAIGTSGGNEQFF. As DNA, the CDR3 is TGCGCCATCGGGACTAGCGGGGGCAATGAGCAGTTCTTC.

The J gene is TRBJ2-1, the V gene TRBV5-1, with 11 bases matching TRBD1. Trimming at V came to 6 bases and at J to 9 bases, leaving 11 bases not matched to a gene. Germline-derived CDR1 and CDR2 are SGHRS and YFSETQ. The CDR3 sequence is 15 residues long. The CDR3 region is CASTGQGAVLSEQFF. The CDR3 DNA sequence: TGCGCCAGCACCGGACAGGGGGCCGTCTTGAGTGAGCAGTTCTTC.

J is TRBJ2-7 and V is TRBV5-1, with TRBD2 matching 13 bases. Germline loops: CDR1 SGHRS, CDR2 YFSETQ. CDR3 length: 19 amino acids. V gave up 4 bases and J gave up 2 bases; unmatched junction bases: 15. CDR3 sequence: CASSPFGTSGARGTYEQYF. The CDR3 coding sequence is TGCGCCAGCAGCCCTTTCGGGACTAGCGGGGCTAGGGGGACCTACGAGCAGTACTTC.

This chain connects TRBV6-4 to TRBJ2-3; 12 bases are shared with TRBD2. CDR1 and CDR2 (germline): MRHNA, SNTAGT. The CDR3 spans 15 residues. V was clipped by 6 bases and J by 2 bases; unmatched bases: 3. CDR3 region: CASRGLAGPTDTQYF. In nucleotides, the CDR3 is TGTGCCAGCAGAGGACTAGCGGGGCCCACAGATACGCAGTATTTT.

Written as DNA, the CDR3 is TGTGCCAGCAGCTACTCCGGGACAGTATCCTACGAGCAGTACTTC. Protein sequence: CASSYSGTVSYEQYF. The V gene is TRBV5-5, the J gene TRBJ2-7; 7 positions agree with TRBD1. Germline CDR1 reads SGHKS; CDR2 reads YYEKEE (reference sequence). V was pared by 3 bases and J by 1 base, with 7 bases of the junction left unmatched. The CDR3 spans 15 residues.

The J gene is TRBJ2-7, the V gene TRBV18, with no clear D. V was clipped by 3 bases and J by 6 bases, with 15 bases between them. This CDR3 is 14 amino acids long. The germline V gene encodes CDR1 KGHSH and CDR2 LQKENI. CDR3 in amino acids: CASSPLAEKPEQYF. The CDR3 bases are TGTGCCAGCTCACCTCTCGCAGAAAAACCCGAGCAGTACTTC.

CDR3 residues: CASSANPGGNAGDTQYF. CDR3 DNA: TGCGCCAGCAGCGCGAACCCGGGGGGAAACGCAGGGGATACGCAGTATTTT. V gene TRBV5-1 combines with J gene TRBJ2-3; 7 nucleotides agree with TRBD2. Germline assignment: CDR1 SGHRS and CDR2 YFSETQ. V lost 4 bases, J lost 6 bases, and 17 bases stayed unmatched. This CDR3 has 17 amino acids.

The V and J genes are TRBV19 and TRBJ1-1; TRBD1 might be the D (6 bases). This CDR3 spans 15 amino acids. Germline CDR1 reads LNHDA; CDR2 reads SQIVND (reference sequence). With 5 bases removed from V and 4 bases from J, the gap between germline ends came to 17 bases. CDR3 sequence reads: CASSPQQGGGTEAFF. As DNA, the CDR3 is TGTGCCAGTAGTCCCCAACAGGGCGGGGGCACTGAAGCTTTCTTT.

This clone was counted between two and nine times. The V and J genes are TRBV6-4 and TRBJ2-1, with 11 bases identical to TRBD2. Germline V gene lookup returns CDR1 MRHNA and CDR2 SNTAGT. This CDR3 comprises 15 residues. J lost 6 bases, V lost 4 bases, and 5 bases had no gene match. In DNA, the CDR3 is TGTGCCAGCAGTGTACTAGCGGGAGCCTTCAATGAGCAGTTCTTC. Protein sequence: CASSVLAGAFNEQFF.

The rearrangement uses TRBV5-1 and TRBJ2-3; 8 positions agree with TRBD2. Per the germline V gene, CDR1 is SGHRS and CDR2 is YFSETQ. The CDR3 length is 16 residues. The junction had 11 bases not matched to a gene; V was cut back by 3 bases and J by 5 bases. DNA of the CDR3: TGCGCCAGCAGCTGGCTCGGGCGGGGGGCCCAAGATACGCAGTATTTT. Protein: CASSWLGRGAQDTQYF.

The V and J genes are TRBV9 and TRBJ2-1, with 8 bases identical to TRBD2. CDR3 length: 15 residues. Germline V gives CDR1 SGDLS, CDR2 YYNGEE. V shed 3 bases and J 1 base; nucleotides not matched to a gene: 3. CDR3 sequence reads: CASSDQRGSYNEQFF. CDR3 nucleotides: TGTGCCAGCAGCGACCAGCGGGGGTCCTACAATGAGCAGTTCTTC.